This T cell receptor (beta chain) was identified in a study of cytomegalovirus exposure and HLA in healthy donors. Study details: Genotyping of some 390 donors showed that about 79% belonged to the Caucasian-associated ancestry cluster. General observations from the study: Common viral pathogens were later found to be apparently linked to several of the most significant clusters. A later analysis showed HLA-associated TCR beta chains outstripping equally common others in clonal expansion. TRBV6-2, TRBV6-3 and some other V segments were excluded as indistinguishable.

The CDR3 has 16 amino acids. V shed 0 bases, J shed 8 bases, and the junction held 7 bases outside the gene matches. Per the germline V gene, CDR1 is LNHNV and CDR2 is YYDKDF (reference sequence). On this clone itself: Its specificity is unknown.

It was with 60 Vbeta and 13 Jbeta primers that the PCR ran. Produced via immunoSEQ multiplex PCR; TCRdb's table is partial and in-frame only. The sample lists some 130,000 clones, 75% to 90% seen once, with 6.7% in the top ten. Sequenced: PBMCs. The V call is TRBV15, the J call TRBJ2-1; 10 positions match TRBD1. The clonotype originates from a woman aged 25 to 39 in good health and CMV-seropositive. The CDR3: CATSREAGQGRDEQFF. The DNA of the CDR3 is TGTGCCACCAGCAGAGAAGCGGGACAGGGGAGGGATGAGCAGTTCTTC.